A single sample is the source of the 9 T cell receptor beta chains below, sequenced in a study of T cell repertoires in cytomegalovirus infection. These receptors' targets are unknown. TCRdb passed the reads through MiXCR, listing each CDR3 protein once. The sample has approximately 73,000 distinct CDR3 sequences, around 37% seen once; the top ten hold approximately 95%. The sequenced sample was CD8+ T cells from cultured PBMCs, obtained from culture after CMV antigen stimulation. The receptor source for this set is a human donor in good health (CMV status not recorded). Some clones in this sample may be carry-over from other donors' samples.

This rearrangement joins TRBV19 to TRBJ1-1, with 7 bases identical to TRBD1. Germline CDR1 LNHDA, CDR2 SQIVND (reference sequence). Trimming cost V 3 bases and J 3 bases; bases outside gene matches: 7. The CDR3 extends over 15 amino acids. CDR3 loop: CASSIDHQGDTEAFF. DNA of the CDR3: TGTGCCAGTAGTATCGATCATCAGGGGGACACTGAAGCTTTCTTT.

The chain is built from TRBV6-6 and TRBJ1-1; a weak D match, TRBD1 (5 bases). The germline V gene has CDR1 MNHNY and CDR2 SVGAGI (reference sequence). This CDR3 has 18 amino acids. The ends were cut back, 2 bases at V and 0 bases at J, with 19 bases in the middle. CDR3 DNA sequence: TGTGCCAGCAGTTACACCTACCCTCGGACACCTATGAACACTGAAGCTTTCTTT. Protein sequence: CASSYTYPRTPMNTEAFF.

A few counts support this clonotype. The chain combines TRBV12-3 or TRBV12-4 with TRBJ1-1; D is possibly TRBD1 (6 bases). The CDR3 spans 13 residues. The V and J ends lost 9 bases and 0 bases respectively, with 11 bases between them. The CDR3 protein is CASAGAVNTEAFF. For the CDR3, the DNA is TGTGCCAGTGCAGGGGCAGTGAACACTGAAGCTTTCTTT.

With regard to this clonotype: The junction departs from germline at one end; a sequencing error may be responsible. The V call is TRBV6-5, the J call TRBJ1-1, with D tentatively TRBD1 (6 bases). Germline V gene lookup returns CDR1 MNHEY and CDR2 SVGAGI. The CDR3 is 14 amino acids. The CDR3 sequence: CASSQGQPRDEAFF. In DNA, the CDR3 is TGTGCCAGCAGCCAGGGGCAGCCCCGGGACGAAGCGTTCTTT.

A single count supports this clonotype. This chain connects TRBV20-1 to TRBJ1-6, with D possibly matching TRBD1 (5 bases). V was pared by 5 bases and J by 0 bases, with 11 bases between. Germline CDR1 reads DFQATT; CDR2 reads SNEGSKA (reference sequence). This CDR3 is built from 15 residues. DNA of the CDR3: TGCAGTGCTGTTAGGGGAGCCTCCTATAATTCACCCCTCCACTTT. It yields the protein CSAVRGASYNSPLHF.

This clonotype was observed once. V gene TRBV7-8 combines with J gene TRBJ2-2, with a possible D match to TRBD2 (7 bases). The CDR3 consists of 17 residues. Germline CDR1 SGHVS, CDR2 FQNEAQ. The ends were cut back, 5 bases at V and 4 bases at J, with 20 bases in the middle. The CDR3 coding sequence is TGTGCCAGCAGCCCGGATCCCAAGGGGGGGGGCACCGGGGAGCTGTTTTTT. It encodes CASSPDPKGGGTGELFF.

This clonotype was picked up many times. DNA for the CDR3: TGTGCCAGCAGTGCTTTAGCCTACGAGGAGACCCAGTACTTC. It specifies CASSALAYEETQYF. V gene TRBV7-2 combines with J gene TRBJ2-5; no clear D. V was pared by 6 bases and J by 5 bases, with 16 bases between. The CDR3 has 14 amino acids. Germline V lookup: CDR1 SGHTA, CDR2 FQGNSA.

In its sample, this clonotype was seen a few times. The chain has TRBV19 and TRBJ2-1; 10 nucleotides line up with TRBD1. The CDR3 length is 13 residues. The junction had 2 bases not matched to a gene; V was cut back by 5 bases and J by 7 bases. From germline, CDR1 is LNHDA and CDR2 SQIVND (reference sequence). CDR3 sequence reads: CASSPGQGNEQFF. DNA for the CDR3: TGTGCCAGTAGTCCGGGACAGGGGAATGAGCAGTTCTTC.

The chain employs TRBV4-1 and TRBJ2-1, with D maybe TRBD2 (5 bases). The CDR3 sequence is 17 residues long. Trimming shortened V by 0 bases and J by 10 bases, and 22 bases separated the two germline ends. CDR1 is MGHRA and CDR2 is YSYEKL in the germline V gene. This CDR3 reads CASSQDPAKDWFEEQFF. The CDR3 DNA follows: TGCGCCAGCAGCCAAGACCCAGCCAAGGACTGGTTTGAGGAGCAGTTCTTC.